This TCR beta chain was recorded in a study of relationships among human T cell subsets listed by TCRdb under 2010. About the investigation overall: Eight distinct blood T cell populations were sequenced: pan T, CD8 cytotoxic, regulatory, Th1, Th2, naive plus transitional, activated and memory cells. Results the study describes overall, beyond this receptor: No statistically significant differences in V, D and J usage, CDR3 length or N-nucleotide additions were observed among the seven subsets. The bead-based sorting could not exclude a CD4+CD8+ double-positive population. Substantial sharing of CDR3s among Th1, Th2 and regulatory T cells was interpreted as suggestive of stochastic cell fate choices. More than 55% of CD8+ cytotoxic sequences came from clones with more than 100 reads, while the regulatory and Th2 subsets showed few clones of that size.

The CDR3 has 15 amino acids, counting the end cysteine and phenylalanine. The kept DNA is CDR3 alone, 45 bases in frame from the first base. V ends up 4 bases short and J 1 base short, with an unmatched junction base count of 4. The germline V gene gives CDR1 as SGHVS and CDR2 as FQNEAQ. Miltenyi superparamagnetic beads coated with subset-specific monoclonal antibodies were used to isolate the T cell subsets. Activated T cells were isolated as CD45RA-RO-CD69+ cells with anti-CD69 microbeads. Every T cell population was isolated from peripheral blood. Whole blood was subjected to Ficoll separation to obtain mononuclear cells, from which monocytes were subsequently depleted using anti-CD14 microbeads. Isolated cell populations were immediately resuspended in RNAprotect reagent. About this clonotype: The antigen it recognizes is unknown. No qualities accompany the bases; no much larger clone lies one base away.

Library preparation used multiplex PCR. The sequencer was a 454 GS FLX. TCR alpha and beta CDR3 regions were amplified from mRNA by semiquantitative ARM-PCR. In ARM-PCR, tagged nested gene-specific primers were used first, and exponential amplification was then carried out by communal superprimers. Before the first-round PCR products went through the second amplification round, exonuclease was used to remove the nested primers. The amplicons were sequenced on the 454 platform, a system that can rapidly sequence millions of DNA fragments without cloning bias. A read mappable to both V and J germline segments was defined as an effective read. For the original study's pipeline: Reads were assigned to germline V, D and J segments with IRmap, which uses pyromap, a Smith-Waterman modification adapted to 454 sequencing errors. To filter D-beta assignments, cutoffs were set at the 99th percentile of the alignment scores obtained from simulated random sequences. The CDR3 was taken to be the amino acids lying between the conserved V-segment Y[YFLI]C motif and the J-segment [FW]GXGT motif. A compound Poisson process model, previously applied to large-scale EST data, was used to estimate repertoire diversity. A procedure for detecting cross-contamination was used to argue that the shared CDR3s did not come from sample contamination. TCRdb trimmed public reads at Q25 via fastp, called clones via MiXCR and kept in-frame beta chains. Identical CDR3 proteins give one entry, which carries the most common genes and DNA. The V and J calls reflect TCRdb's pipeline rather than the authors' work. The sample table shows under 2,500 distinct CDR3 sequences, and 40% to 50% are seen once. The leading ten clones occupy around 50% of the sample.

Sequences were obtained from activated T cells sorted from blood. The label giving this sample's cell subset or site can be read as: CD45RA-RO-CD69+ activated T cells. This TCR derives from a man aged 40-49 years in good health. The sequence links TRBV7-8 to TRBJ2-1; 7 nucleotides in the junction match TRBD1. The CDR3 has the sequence CASSSTGVSYNEQFF. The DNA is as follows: TGTGCCAGCAGCTCCACAGGGGTGTCCTACAATGAGCAGTTCTTC.